This TCR beta chain originates from a study of CD8 T cells in Susac syndrome. CDR1 DFQATT and CDR2 SNEGSKA come from the germline V gene (reference sequence). The trim removed 1 base at V and 0 bases at J, leaving 5 bases unmatched. This CDR3 spans 15 amino acids. Reverse transcription of about 0.5 to 1 ug RNA used random hexamers. TCRdb passed the immunoSEQ multiplex PCR reads through MiXCR, listing each CDR3 protein once. The sample includes about 190,000 distinct CDR3 sequences, approximately 96% of them seen just once. The table lists this clonotype with a count of one. The Susac syndrome patients fit the recently defined diagnostic criteria for definite or probable disease. TEMRA cells were enriched by FACS, and CD4+ and CD8+ T cells were negatively isolated.

This TCR derives from a human donor with Susac syndrome. Specimen: CD4+ T cells from PBMCs. This chain uses TRBV20-1 with TRBJ2-7; TRBD2 matches at 8 bases. CDR3 sequence: CSARGPAGDSYEQYF. CDR3 coding DNA: TGCAGTGCTAGAGGGCCAGCGGGGGACTCCTACGAGCAGTACTTC.